This T cell receptor beta chain emerged from a study of blood T cell repertoires in COVID-19. Germline CDR1 MDHEN, CDR2 SYDVKM. With V trimmed by 6 bases and J by 1 base, 12 bases remained unmatched. The CDR3 length is 16 residues. The table came from immunoSEQ multiplex PCR; TCRdb's copy has only in-frame clones and leaves some out. The profile shows about 310,000 clones, 75% to 90% of them singletons. The chain recombines TRBV28 with TRBJ2-7; 7 nucleotides line up with TRBD1. Sequenced sample: PBMCs or T cells enriched from blood (not recorded which). This clonotype was sampled from a woman between 35 and 50 years old who had recovered from COVID-19. The CDR3 loop reads CASRSPGTAHSYEQYF. CDR3 nucleotide sequence: TGTGCCAGCAGGTCCCCCGGGACAGCCCATTCCTACGAGCAGTACTTC.